Listed here are 17 T cell receptor beta chains from one sample, sequenced in a study of blood T cell repertoires in COVID-19. The table came from immunoSEQ multiplex PCR; TCRdb's copy has only in-frame clones and leaves some out. This table has about 270,000 clones, 86% appearing once. Material: peripheral blood. The receptors stem from a woman aged 25 to 39 with COVID-19, enrolled during active disease.

The chain uses TRBV12-2 and TRBJ2-3; whether TRBD2, the table's D call, matches the DNA was not checked. TRBV12-2 is a recognized pseudogene. The CDR3 loop spans 15 amino acids. This CDR3 reads CASRLFLVDSDTQYF. As DNA, the CDR3 is TGTGCAAGTCGCTTATTTCTCGTAGATTCAGATACGCAGTATTTT.

This clone was counted only a few times. V usage is TRBV3-1 (or the pseudogene TRBV3-2) and J usage is TRBJ2-2, with D maybe TRBD2 (6 bases). The CDR3 has 14 residues. The germline V and J ends were trimmed by 5 bases and 4 bases, with 11 bases remaining between them. In germline, CDR1 is LGHDT, CDR2 YNNKEL (reference sequence). CDR3 coding DNA: TGTGCCAGCAGCAAAGGGAGGTCCACCGGGGAGCTGTTTTTT. Amino acid sequence: CASSKGRSTGELFF.

This chain links TRBV19 with TRBJ1-2; possible D gene TRBD1, 6 bases. Germline V gene data show CDR1 as LNHDA and CDR2 as SQIVND (reference sequence). V was trimmed by 1 base and J by 3 bases, leaving 12 bases between them. CDR3 length equals 15 residues. CDR3 bases: TGTGCCAGTAGTATAGGGGGGCCCCGGGACTATGGCTACACCTTC. Its protein product is CASSIGGPRDYGYTF.

This clone was detected a few times. The CDR3 loop is CASSPVNPGQAYEQYF. The DNA of the CDR3 is TGTGCCAGCTCACCGGTAAACCCGGGACAGGCATACGAGCAGTACTTC. The chain uses TRBV18 and TRBJ2-7; 8 bases map to TRBD1. V was clipped by 3 bases and J by 4 bases; unmatched bases: 11. Germline CDR1 and CDR2: KGHSH and LQKENI. CDR3 length equals 16 residues.

CDR3: CASSWAGADGELFF. CDR3 nucleotide sequence: TGCGCCAGCAGTTGGGCGGGGGCGGACGGGGAGCTGTTTTTT. The chain couples TRBV10-2 to TRBJ2-2, with D perhaps TRBD2 (7 bases). This CDR3 contains 14 residues. Deletions cut 5 bases from V and 7 bases from J, with 14 bases between. Germline lookup yields CDR1 WSHSY and CDR2 SAAADI.

This clone was recorded once. This chain uses TRBV6-1 with TRBJ1-6; D not resolved. The CDR3 has 16 amino acids. The ends were cut back, 0 bases at V and 0 bases at J, with 6 bases in the middle. CDR1 MNHNS and CDR2 SASEGT come from the germline V gene. The CDR3 sequence is CASSEAPSSYNSPLHF. CDR3 DNA: TGTGCCAGCAGTGAAGCTCCGAGCTCCTATAATTCACCCCTCCACTTT.

J is TRBJ1-5 and V is TRBV19, with a possible D match to TRBD1 (5 bases). In germline, CDR1 is LNHDA, CDR2 SQIVND (reference sequence). The CDR3 has 12 residues. Trimming pared 9 bases from V and 3 bases from J, leaving 9 bases between. In nucleotides, the CDR3 is TGTGCCAGCGGGACTTTCAATCAGCCCCAGCATTTT. The encoded protein is CASGTFNQPQHF.

This CDR3 is CATSRRQGSYEQYF. The DNA for the CDR3 is TGTGCCACCAGCAGACGACAGGGCTCATACGAGCAGTACTTC. V and J are TRBV15 and TRBJ2-7; the match to TRBD1 covers 7 bases. J was trimmed by 4 bases and V by 2 bases; bases with no gene match: 5. CDR1 is LNHNV and CDR2 is YYDKDF in the germline V gene (reference sequence). CDR3 length equals 14 residues.

The chain's CDR3 is CASRDGTASPPYGYTF. The CDR3 DNA is TGCGCCAGCAGGGATGGGACAGCCTCGCCGCCCTATGGCTACACCTTC. The chain joins TRBV10-1 to TRBJ1-2; 7 positions match TRBD1. The V gene's germline CDR1 is WNHNN and CDR2 SYGVQD (reference sequence). With 6 bases clipped from V and 4 bases from J, the junction kept 14 bases outside the gene matches. The CDR3 is 16 residues long.

V usage is TRBV7-8 and J usage is TRBJ2-1; D call uncertain. This CDR3 contains 14 residues. Trimming stripped 0 bases from V and 13 bases from J, with 16 bases between. Germline V CDR1 and CDR2: SGHVS, FQNEAQ. The CDR3 loop is CASSLATTLEPQFF. The CDR3 DNA is TGTGCCAGCAGCTTAGCCACGACTCTTGAACCCCAGTTCTTC.

The chain is built from TRBV29-1 and TRBJ2-1; 10 bases map to TRBD1. Germline trimming cut 5 bases from V and 4 bases from J; bases unmatched to any gene: 11. This CDR3 spans 16 amino acids. Germline assignment: CDR1 SQVTM and CDR2 ANQGSEA. The CDR3 DNA is TGCAGCGTTTCCCCCAACTGGGACAGGGGTTACAATGAGCAGTTCTTC. Translation gives CSVSPNWDRGYNEQFF.

In its sample, this clone was seen once. The chain couples TRBV12-5 to TRBJ1-6, with D hard to call. Trimming cost V 1 base and J 10 bases, with 8 bases left between them. CDR3 length: 13 residues. Germline CDR1 reads LGHNT; CDR2 reads FRNRAP. The chain's CDR3 is CASGLDAGSPLHF. CDR3 nucleotide sequence: TGTGCTAGTGGTTTGGATGCCGGGTCACCCCTCCACTTT.

The V and J genes are TRBV5-1 and TRBJ2-7, with 9 bases aligning to TRBD1. The CDR3 runs 15 residues. Germline trimming cut 4 bases from V and 1 base from J; bases unmatched to any gene: 6. The germline gives CDR1 SGHRS, CDR2 YFSETQ. CDR3 DNA: TGCGCCAGCAGCGGTACAGGGGGCTGGTCCTACGAGCAGTACTTC. This encodes CASSGTGGWSYEQYF.

The CDR3 sequence is CASSIDRGAGFTEAFF. CDR3 nucleotide sequence: TGTGCCAGTAGTATAGATCGGGGGGCAGGGTTCACTGAAGCTTTCTTT. The gene calls are TRBV19 and TRBJ1-1; maybe TRBD1 (6 bases). Trimming removed 0 bases from V and 4 bases from J, with 15 bases in between. This CDR3 contains 16 residues. Germline CDR1 is LNHDA and CDR2 is SQIVND (reference sequence).

The chain is built from TRBV19 and TRBJ2-2; D may be TRBD1 (6 bases). Between the trimmed V and J ends, which lost 3 bases and 5 bases, there was a span of 13 bases. The germline CDR1 and CDR2 sequences are LNHDA and SQIVND (reference sequence). This CDR3 region has 15 residues. CDR3 in DNA: TGTGCCAGTAGTATCCTGACAGGAGGTACCGGGGAGCTGTTTTTT. Amino acid sequence: CASSILTGGTGELFF.

The chain recombines TRBV5-1 with TRBJ1-6; 8 positions agree with TRBD1. Germline assignment: CDR1 SGHRS and CDR2 YFSETQ. The J segment lost 4 bases and the V segment lost 0 bases, leaving 6 bases of the junction unmatched. The CDR3 is made up of 17 amino acids. The CDR3 protein is CASSLVGQGAYNSPLHF. The CDR3 region has the DNA TGCGCCAGCAGCTTGGTGGGGCAGGGGGCGTATAATTCACCCCTCCACTTT.

The rearrangement uses TRBV6-1 and TRBJ1-2; TRBD1 might be the D (5 bases). Trimming stripped 3 bases from V and 0 bases from J, with 11 bases between. The CDR3 has 15 residues. CDR1 MNHNS and CDR2 SASEGT come from the germline V gene. The CDR3 DNA sequence: TGTGCCAGCAGTGAGGAAGACAGACCTAACTATGGCTACACCTTC. This gives the protein CASSEEDRPNYGYTF.